The T cell receptor (beta chain) described here comes from a study of blood T cells in healthy people across ages. This clonotype was counted a few times. Its cognate antigen is unknown. Study-wide findings and caveats: Per million T cells, the diversity of TCR beta decreased roughly linearly as age advanced.

Drawn from each donor were around 10 milliliters of peripheral blood. Then a second PCR, running roughly 7 to 11 cycles, was carried out with a sample-barcoded 5' primer and a J-beta primer mix. TCRdb processed the 5' RACE reads anew with MiXCR; each CDR3 protein has one entry. The table includes about 1.6 million distinct CDR3 sequences, 30% to 35% detected once. Sequenced material: blood. The receptor was isolated from a woman in her twenties or thirties in good health.

The CDR3 coding sequence is TGTGCCAGTACTCCGACTAGCGGAACCTACGAGCAGTACTTC. This gives the protein CASTPTSGTYEQYF. J is TRBJ2-7 and V is TRBV19, with 9 nucleotides matching TRBD2. CDR1 and CDR2 (germline): LNHDA, SQIVND (reference sequence). This CDR3 comprises 14 residues. V shed 7 bases, J shed 2 bases, and the junction held 6 bases outside the gene matches.